This is a list of T cell receptor beta chains from one sample in a study of T cell clonotyping in hematopoietic cell transplantation. The repertoire was sequenced with immunoSEQ multiplex PCR; TCRdb's copy has only in-frame clones and lacks some. The sample records around 37,000 clones, nearly 97% being singletons. Material for sequencing was peripheral blood mononuclear cells. These receptors were obtained from a man aged 25 to 45 in good health. Some clones in this sample may be carry-over from other donors' samples. The conserved cysteine and the conserved F or W are not part of the CDR3 here. Fields, in order: D gene, CDR3 length, V gene, J gene, CDR3 protein. The D gene is left open where the match is weak.

>TRBD1|11|TRBV6-5|TRBJ1-2
ASREGQGHGYT
>TRBD1|13|TRBV6-5|TRBJ1-5
ASSLGQGGNQPQH
>-|11|TRBV7-3|TRBJ1-2
ASSPDQNYGYT
>TRBD1|12|TRBV27|TRBJ2-7
ASSSDRGFDEQY
>-|12|TRBV7-3|TRBJ2-3
ASSFDFSGDTQY
>-|11|TRBV6-5|TRBJ1-6
ASARGANSPLH
>TRBD2|16|TRBV6-4|TRBJ2-3
ASSAVAGTSGSTDTQY
>-|9|TRBV20-1|TRBJ2-5
SARDYRSQY
>-|12|TRBV10-2|TRBJ2-3
ASRKDSYTDTQY
>TRBD1|11|TRBV6-1|TRBJ1-1
ASGTVSNTEAF
>-|11|TRBV5-4|TRBJ1-2
ASSLQDNYGYT
>TRBD1|11|TRBV6-5|TRBJ1-3
ASSSRTGNTIY
>-|13|TRBV6-6|TRBJ1-1
ASNLGSYMNTEAF
>-|13|TRBV2|TRBJ2-7
ASSEIGSGRIEQY
>-|11|TRBV6-4|TRBJ2-2
ASSDSDTGELF
>TRBD1|13|TRBV6-1|TRBJ1-2
ASSEESGGRYGYT
>TRBD1|13|TRBV30|TRBJ1-5
AWSVENRGDQPQH
>TRBD1|12|TRBV30|TRBJ1-2
AWSVQGTGTGYT
>-|13|TRBV4-3|TRBJ2-3
ASSQDRRGTDTQY
>-|10|TRBV11-2|TRBJ2-7
ASSTHSYEQY
>-|11|TRBV5-4|TRBJ2-5
ASSLEGGRTQY
>-|10|TRBV11-2|TRBJ1-2
ASSPQGKGYT
>-|12|TRBV11-3|TRBJ2-7
ASSLGGASDEQY
>-|11|TRBV30|TRBJ1-5
AWSVRDNQPQH
>TRBD2|9|TRBV5-6|TRBJ2-3
ASAASGTQY
>TRBD1|11|TRBV7-8|TRBJ2-5
ASSPRGPGTQY
>-|15|TRBV2|TRBJ1-5
ASSEVRGEGESLPQH
>-|13|TRBV11-2|TRBJ2-3
ASSLDSGSTNTQY
>TRBD1|12|TRBV5-4|TRBJ1-2
ASSPGGSGYGYT
>TRBD2|13|TRBV5-6|TRBJ2-5
ASSPIAGVWETQY
>TRBD1|11|TRBV29-1|TRBJ1-1
SVYRGLNTEAF
>-|12|TRBV19|TRBJ1-1
ASRYTRRDTEAF
>-|11|TRBV21-1|TRBJ1-2
AAPQDESYGYT
>TRBD1|15|TRBV5-6|TRBJ2-4
ASSFVGQGPRKDIQY
>-|12|TRBV6-5|TRBJ1-2
ASSPIPFNYGYT
>TRBD2|14|TRBV9|TRBJ2-2
ASSVNAGLATGELF